This T cell receptor (beta chain) originates from a study of CXCR3-negative and CXCR3-positive naive CD8 T cells. Study observations and caveats: Partial loss of CXCR3 expression followed cryopreservation; most assays used fresh PBMCs. More hydrophobic TRB CDR3s occurred in CXCR3-positive than in CXCR3-negative naive cells.

UMI-labeled 5' RACE yielded the TRB cDNA libraries. TCRdb reprocessed the 5' RACE reads, keeping one entry per CDR3 protein, no DNA. With roughly 7,200 distinct CDR3 sequences in the sample, the ten largest clones hold around 1.6%. Germline CDR1 is SQVTM and CDR2 is ANQGSEA. This CDR3 region has 16 residues. This clonotype is labeled medium-sized based on frequency. Its antigen is undetermined. Naive CD8+ T cells were CD45RO-CCR7+CD27+CD95-. The TCR sequence derives from a human donor in good health. Some clones in this sample may be carry-over from other donors' samples. The V and J genes are TRBV29-1 and TRBJ2-1; TCRdb's D call, TRBD2, is unchecked because there is no DNA. The sequencing sample was made of naive CXCR3+ CD8+ T cells from blood. Specified subset: CD45RO-CCR7+CD27+CD95- naive CD8+ T cells expressing CXCR3 (TNR3+). The CDR3 here is CSVEDRGLAGVDEQFF.